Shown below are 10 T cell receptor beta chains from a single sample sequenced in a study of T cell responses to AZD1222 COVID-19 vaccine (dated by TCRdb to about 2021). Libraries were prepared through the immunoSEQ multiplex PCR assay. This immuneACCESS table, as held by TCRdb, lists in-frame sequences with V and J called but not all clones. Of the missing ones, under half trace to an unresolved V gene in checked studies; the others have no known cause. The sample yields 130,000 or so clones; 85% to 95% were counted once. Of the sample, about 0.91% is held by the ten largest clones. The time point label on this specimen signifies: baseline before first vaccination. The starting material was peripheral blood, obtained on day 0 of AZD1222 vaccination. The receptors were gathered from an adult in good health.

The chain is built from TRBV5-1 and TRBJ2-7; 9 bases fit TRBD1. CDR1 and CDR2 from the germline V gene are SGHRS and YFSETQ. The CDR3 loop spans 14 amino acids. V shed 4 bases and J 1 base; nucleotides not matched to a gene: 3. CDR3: CASSHGTGSYEQYF. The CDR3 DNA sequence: TGCGCCAGCAGCCATGGGACAGGGTCCTACGAGCAGTACTTC.

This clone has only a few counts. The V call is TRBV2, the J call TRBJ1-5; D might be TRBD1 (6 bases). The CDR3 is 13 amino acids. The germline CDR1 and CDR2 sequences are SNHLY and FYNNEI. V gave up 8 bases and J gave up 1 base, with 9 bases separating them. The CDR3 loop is CASQGQSNQPQHF. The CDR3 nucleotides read TGTGCCAGCCAGGGGCAGAGCAATCAGCCCCAGCATTTT.

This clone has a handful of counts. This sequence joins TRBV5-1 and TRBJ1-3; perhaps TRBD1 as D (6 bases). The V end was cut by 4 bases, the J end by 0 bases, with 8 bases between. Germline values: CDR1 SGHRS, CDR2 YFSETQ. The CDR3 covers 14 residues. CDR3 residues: CASSQGGSGNTIYF. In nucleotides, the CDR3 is TGCGCCAGCAGCCAAGGGGGCTCTGGAAACACCATATATTTT.

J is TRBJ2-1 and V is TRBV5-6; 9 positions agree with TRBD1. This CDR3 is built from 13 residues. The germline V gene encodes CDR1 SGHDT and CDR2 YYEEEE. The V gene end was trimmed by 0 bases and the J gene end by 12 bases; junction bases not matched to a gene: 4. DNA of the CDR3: TGTGCCAGCAGCTTGGGACAGGGGGTGGGGCAGTTCTTC. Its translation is CASSLGQGVGQFF.

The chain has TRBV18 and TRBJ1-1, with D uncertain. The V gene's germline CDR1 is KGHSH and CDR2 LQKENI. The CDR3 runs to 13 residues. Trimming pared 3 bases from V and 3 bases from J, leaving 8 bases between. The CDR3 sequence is CASSPSADTEAFF. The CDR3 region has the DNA TGTGCCAGCTCACCCTCGGCGGACACTGAAGCTTTCTTT.

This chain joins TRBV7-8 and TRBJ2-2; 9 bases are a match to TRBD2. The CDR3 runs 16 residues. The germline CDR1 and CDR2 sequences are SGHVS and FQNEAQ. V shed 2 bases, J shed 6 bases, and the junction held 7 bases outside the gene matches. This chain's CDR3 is CASSLYPGLASGELFF. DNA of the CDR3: TGTGCCAGCAGCTTATATCCGGGACTAGCCTCCGGGGAGCTGTTTTTT.

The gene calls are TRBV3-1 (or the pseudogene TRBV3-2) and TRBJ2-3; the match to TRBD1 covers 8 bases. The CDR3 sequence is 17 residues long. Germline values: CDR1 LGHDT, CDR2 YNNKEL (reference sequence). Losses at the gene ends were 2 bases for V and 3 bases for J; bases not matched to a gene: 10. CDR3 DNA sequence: TGTGCCAGCAGCCAAACCCAGGGGGCCTGGGTAACAGATACGCAGTATTTT. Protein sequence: CASSQTQGAWVTDTQYF.

The CDR3 DNA reads as TGTGCCATCAGTGAGTTCACAGCCCAAGCCGCTTTCTTT. This gives the protein CAISEFTAQAAFF. The rearrangement links TRBV10-3 to TRBJ1-1; no clear D. The CDR3 totals 13 residues. V was trimmed by 1 base and J by 11 bases, leaving 14 bases between them. Germline CDR1 ENHRY, CDR2 SYGVKD.

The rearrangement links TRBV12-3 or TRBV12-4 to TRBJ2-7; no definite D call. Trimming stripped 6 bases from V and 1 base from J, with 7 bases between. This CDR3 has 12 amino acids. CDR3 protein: CASSDGSYEQYF. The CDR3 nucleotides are TGTGCCAGCAGCGACGGATCCTACGAGCAGTACTTC.

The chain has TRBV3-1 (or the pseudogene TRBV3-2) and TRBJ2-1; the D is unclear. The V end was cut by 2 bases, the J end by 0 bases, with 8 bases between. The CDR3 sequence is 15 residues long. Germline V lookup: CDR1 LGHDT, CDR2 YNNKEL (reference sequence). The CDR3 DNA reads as TGTGCCAGCAGCCAATTTACGGGCTCCTACAATGAGCAGTTCTTC. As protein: CASSQFTGSYNEQFF.